The present T cell receptor (beta chain) was sequenced within a study of blood T cell repertoires in COVID-19. Across the study: Sites in the United States, Italy and Spain provided acute and convalescent COVID-19 samples.

This CDR3 spans 15 amino acids. Germline CDR1 reads MDHEN; CDR2 reads SYDVKM. The J segment lost 7 bases and the V segment lost 1 base, leaving 5 bases of the junction unmatched. This clone was counted a few times. This table comes from immunoSEQ multiplex PCR, and its TCRdb copy is limited to in-frame clones, with some not included. This sample has approximately 470,000 clones, with 70% to 90% found just once. This chain connects TRBV28 to TRBJ1-5; 9 positions agree with TRBD1. The receptor was derived from a human donor in a cohort sampled during active COVID-19. The sample taken for sequencing was peripheral blood. The CDR3 nucleotides read TGTGCCAGCAGTTTATCACAGGGGGCGAGGCAGCCCCAGCATTTT. Residues: CASSLSQGARQPQHF.